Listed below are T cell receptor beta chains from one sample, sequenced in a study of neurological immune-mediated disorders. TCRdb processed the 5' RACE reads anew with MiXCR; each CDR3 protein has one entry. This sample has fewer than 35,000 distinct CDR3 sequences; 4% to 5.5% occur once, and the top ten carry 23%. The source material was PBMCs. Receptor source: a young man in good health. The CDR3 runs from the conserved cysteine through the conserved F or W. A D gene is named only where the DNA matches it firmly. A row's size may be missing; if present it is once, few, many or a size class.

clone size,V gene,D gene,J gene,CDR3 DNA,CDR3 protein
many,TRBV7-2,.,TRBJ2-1,TGTGCCAGCAGCTCGAGGGACTCCTACAATGAGCAGTTCTTC,CASSSRDSYNEQFF
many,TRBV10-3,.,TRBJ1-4,TGTGCCATCAGTGTGAAGCCCGCTTTCGAGGAAAAACTGTTTTTT,CAISVKPAFEEKLFF
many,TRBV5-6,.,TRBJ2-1,TGTGCCAGCAGCTTGGCCCGCCAGGGCTCCTACAATGAGCAGTTCTTC,CASSLARQGSYNEQFF
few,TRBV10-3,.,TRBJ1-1,TGTGCCATCAGTGTAGAGGGTTCGGGCACTGAAGCTTTCTTT,CAISVEGSGTEAFF
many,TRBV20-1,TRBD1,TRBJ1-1,TGCAGTGCTAGACGGAACAGGGGTAACACTGAAGCTTTCTTT,CSARRNRGNTEAFF
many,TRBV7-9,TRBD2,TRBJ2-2,TGTGCCAGCAGCCCACGAGGGACTAGCGGGGCCACCGGGGAGCTGTTTTTT,CASSPRGTSGATGELFF
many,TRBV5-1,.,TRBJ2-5,TGCGCCAGCAGCTTTGAGGGGCGGGGAGAGACCCAGTACTTC,CASSFEGRGETQYF
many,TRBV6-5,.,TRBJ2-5,TGTGCCAGCAGTTACTCGGGGGGAGGCCTAGGGGAGACCCAGTACTTC,CASSYSGGGLGETQYF
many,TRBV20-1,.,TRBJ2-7,TGCAGTGCTAGAGCGCCAACAGGATCCTACGAGCAGTACTTC,CSARAPTGSYEQYF
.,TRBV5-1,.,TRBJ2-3,TGCGCCAGCAGCCACATTAAGAAAAGCACAGATACACAGTATTTT,CASSHIKKSTDTQYF
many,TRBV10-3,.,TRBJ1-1,TGTGCCATCAGTGCCCAGCAAAGGTATGAAGCTTTCTTT,CAISAQQRYEAFF
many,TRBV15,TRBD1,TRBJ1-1,TGTGCCACCAGCGGGGGACAGGGGGCCGGGGGCACTGAAGCTTTCTTT,CATSGGQGAGGTEAFF
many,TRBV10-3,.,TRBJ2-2,TGTGCCATCAGTGAGGAAGGTGGCCGCACCGGGGAGCTGTTTTTT,CAISEEGGRTGELFF
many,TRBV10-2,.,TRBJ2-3,TGCGCCACCTCTGAGGATCTTGGTACGCAGTATTTT,CATSEDLGTQYF
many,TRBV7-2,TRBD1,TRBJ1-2,TGTGCCAGCAGTTCCCAGCGAGGGACAGGGACCCATGGATATGGCTACACCTTC,CASSSQRGTGTHGYGYTF
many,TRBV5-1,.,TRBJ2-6,TGCGCCAGCAGCTTGGCGGCAGTCTCTGGGGCCAACGTCCTGACTTTC,CASSLAAVSGANVLTF
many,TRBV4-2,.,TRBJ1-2,TGTGCCAGCAGCCAAGACTCGGGCTATGGCTACACCTTC,CASSQDSGYGYTF
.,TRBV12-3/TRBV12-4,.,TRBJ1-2,TGTGCCAGCAGTTATGGGAACGTGGGGGATGGCTACACCTTC,CASSYGNVGDGYTF
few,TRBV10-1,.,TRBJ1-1,TGCGCCAGCAGTGAATCCCGAACAGGGCGGACTGAAGCTTTCTTT,CASSESRTGRTEAFF
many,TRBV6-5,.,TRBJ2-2,TGTGCCAGCAGTTACGGGGGACACCTCACCGGGGAGCTGTTTTTT,CASSYGGHLTGELFF
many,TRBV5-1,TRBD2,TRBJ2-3,TGCGCCAGCAGCTTCGGGACTAGTCAGGCAGATACGCAGTATTTT,CASSFGTSQADTQYF
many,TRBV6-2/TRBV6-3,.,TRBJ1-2,TGTGCCAGCAGCCTGTCTGTGCACTATGGCTACACCTTC,CASSLSVHYGYTF
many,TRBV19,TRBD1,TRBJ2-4,TGTGCCAGTAGTATAGGCTTTGGACAGGTCGTGAACATTCAGTACTTC,CASSIGFGQVVNIQYF
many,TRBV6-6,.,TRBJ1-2,TGTGCCAGCAGCGGACAGAGGAACTATGGCTACACCTTC,CASSGQRNYGYTF
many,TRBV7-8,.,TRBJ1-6,TGTGCCAGCAGCTTAGATTCCAGGGTTGGAAATTCACCCCTCCACTTT,CASSLDSRVGNSPLHF
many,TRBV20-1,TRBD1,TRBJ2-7,TGCAGTGCTAGAATGCCCGCAGGGGGCTCCTACGAGCAGTACTTC,CSARMPAGGSYEQYF
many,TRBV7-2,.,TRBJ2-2,TGTGCCAGCAGCAGAGGGGGGTCGACCGGGGAGCTGTTTTTT,CASSRGGSTGELFF
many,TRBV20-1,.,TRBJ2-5,TGCAGTGCTAGAGATGGTAAAGGAATAGAGACCCAGTACTTC,CSARDGKGIETQYF
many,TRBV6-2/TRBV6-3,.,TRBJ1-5,TGTGCCAGCAGACGATACAATCAGCCCCAGCATTTT,CASRRYNQPQHF
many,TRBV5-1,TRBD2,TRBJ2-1,TGCGCCAGCAGCTTGGGACTAGCGGGGGGTGAGCAGTTCTTC,CASSLGLAGGEQFF
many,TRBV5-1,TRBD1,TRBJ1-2,TGCGCCAGCAGCTTAGAGGGGGCTATCTATGGCTACACCTTC,CASSLEGAIYGYTF
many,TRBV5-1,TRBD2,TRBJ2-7,TGCGCCAGCAGACCGGGACTAGCGGACTACGAGCAGTACTTC,CASRPGLADYEQYF
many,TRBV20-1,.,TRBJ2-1,TGCAGCTCCAGGGGGGGGTTATACAATGAGCAGTTCTTC,CSSRGGLYNEQFF
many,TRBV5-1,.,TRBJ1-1,TGCGCCAGCAGCGACCTTAAGTTGCCTGAAGCTTTCTTT,CASSDLKLPEAFF
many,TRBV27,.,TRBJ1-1,TGTGCCAGCAGTTTCGGGGTTTCAAGGACTGAAGCTTTCTTT,CASSFGVSRTEAFF
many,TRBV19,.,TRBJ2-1,TGTGCCAGTAGTACACCACGGCAATCCTCGATATACAATGAGCAGTTCTTC,CASSTPRQSSIYNEQFF
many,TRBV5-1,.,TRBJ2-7,TGCGCCAGCAGCTCTACTCGAGGGGGGTACGAGCAGTACTTC,CASSSTRGGYEQYF
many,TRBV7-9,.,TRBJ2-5,TGTGCCAGCAGCCCGGAGTCGGGGCAGGGAAGCCGAGAGACCCAGTACTTC,CASSPESGQGSRETQYF
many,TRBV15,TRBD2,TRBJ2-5,TGTGCCACCCGTCGGGGGGGCCTGGAGACCCAGTACTTC,CATRRGGLETQYF
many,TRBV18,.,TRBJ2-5,TGTGCCAGCTCACCGGATCAAGAGACCCAGTACTTC,CASSPDQETQYF
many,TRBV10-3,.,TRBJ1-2,TGTGCCATCAGTGATGAGGGATATGGCTACACCTTC,CAISDEGYGYTF
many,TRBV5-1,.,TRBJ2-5,TGCGCCAGCAGCTCCACGGACCTAAATCGGGAGACCCAGTACTTC,CASSSTDLNRETQYF
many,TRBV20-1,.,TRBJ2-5,TGCAGTGCTACCCCCTGGCAGGGCGTATCAGAGACCCAGTACTTC,CSATPWQGVSETQYF